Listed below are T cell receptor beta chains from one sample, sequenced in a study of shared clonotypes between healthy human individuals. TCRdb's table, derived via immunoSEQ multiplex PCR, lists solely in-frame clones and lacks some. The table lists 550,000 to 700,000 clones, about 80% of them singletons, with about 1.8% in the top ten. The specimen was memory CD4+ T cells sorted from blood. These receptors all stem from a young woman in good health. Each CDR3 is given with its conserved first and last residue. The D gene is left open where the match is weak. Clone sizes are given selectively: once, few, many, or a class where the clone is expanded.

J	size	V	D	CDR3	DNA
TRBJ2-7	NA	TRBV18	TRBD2	CASSHAATSRYEQYF	TGTGCCAGCTCACACGCCGCGACTAGCAGATACGAGCAGTACTTC
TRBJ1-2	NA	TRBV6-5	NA	CATYIWHGYTF	TGTGCCACCTACATCTGGCATGGCTACACCTTC
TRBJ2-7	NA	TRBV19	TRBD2	CASSTRGGDYEQYF	TGTGCCAGTAGTACGCGCGGGGGGGACTACGAGCAGTACTTC
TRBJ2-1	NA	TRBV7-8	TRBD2	CASSLRTSSNEQFF	TGTGCCAGCAGCTTACGGACTAGCTCCAATGAGCAGTTCTTC
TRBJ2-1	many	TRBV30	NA	CAWSVTGSSYNEQFF	TGTGCCTGGAGTGTTACGGGAAGCTCCTACAATGAGCAGTTCTTC
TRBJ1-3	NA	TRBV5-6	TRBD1	CASSLTGAGNTIYF	TGTGCCAGCAGCTTAACAGGGGCTGGAAACACCATATATTTT
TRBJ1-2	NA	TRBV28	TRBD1	CASRDRGPDYGYTF	TGTGCCAGCAGGGACAGGGGGCCTGACTATGGCTACACCTTC
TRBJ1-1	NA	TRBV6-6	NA	CASSYRVHATEAFF	TGTGCCAGCAGTTACAGGGTACACGCCACTGAAGCTTTCTTT
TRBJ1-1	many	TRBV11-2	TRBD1	CASSRDRERAFF	TGTGCCAGCAGCCGGGACAGGGAACGAGCTTTCTTT
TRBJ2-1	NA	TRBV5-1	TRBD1	CASSLWSSGQGEQFF	TGCGCCAGCAGCTTGTGGTCTAGCGGACAGGGGGAGCAGTTCTTC
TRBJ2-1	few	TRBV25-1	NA	CASSGGTSSYNEQFF	TGTGCCAGCAGTGGCGGGACCAGCTCCTACAATGAGCAGTTCTTC
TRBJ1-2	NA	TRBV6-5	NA	CASGRGYGYTF	TGTGCCAGCGGTCGGGGATATGGCTACACCTTC
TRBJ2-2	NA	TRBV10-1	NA	CASSEGFLAGELFF	TGCGCCAGCAGTGAAGGGTTCCTGGCCGGGGAGCTGTTTTTT
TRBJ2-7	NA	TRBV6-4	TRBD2	CGEGEGRVHEQYF	TGTGGAGAAGGGGAGGGAAGGGTCCACGAGCAGTACTTC
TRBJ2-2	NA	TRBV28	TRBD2	CASSINSGSGTGELFF	TGTGCCAGCAGTATCAATAGCGGGAGCGGCACCGGGGAGCTGTTTTTT
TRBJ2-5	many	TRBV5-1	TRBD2	CASSLVRASGKETQYF	TGCGCCAGCAGCTTGGTACGGGCTAGCGGAAAAGAGACCCAGTACTTC
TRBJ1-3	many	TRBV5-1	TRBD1	CASSPGTDGNTIYF	TGCGCCAGCAGCCCGGGGACAGATGGAAACACCATATATTTT
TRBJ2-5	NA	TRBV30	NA	CAWSGWLGTGRETQYF	TGTGCCTGGAGTGGTTGGCTGGGGACGGGTCGGGAGACCCAGTACTTC
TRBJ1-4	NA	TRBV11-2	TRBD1	CASSRQGGKLFF	TGTGCCAGCAGCCGACAGGGAGGCAAACTGTTTTTT
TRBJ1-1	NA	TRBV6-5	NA	CASSYYGGTEAFF	TGTGCCAGCAGTTACTATGGGGGCACTGAAGCTTTCTTT
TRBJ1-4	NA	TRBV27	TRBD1	CASTKGTGNEKLFF	TGTGCCAGCACTAAAGGGACAGGAAATGAAAAACTGTTTTTT
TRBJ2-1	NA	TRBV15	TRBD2	CATSRGTSVSEQFF	TGTGCCACCAGCAGAGGAACTAGCGTAAGTGAGCAGTTCTTC
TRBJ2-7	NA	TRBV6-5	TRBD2	CASSSSGSRYEQYF	TGTGCCAGCAGCTCTAGCGGGAGTAGGTACGAGCAGTACTTC
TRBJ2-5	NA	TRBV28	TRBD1	CASSSPPGTGGLKTQYF	TGTGCCAGCAGTTCGCCACCCGGGACAGGGGGCCTCAAGACCCAGTACTTC
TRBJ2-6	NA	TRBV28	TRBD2	CASATASGSGANVLTF	TGTGCCAGCGCTACTGCTAGCGGCTCTGGGGCCAACGTCCTGACTTTC
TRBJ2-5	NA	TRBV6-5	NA	CASSIGVQQETQYF	TGTGCCAGCAGCATCGGGGTCCAGCAAGAGACCCAGTACTTC
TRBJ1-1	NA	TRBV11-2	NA	CASSLQVSNTEAFF	TGTGCCAGCAGCTTGCAGGTTTCGAACACTGAAGCTTTCTTT
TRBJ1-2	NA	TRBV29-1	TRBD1	CSAQGGLDYGYTF	TGCAGCGCCCAGGGGGGATTAGACTATGGCTACACCTTC
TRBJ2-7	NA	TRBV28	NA	CASSLVMAPYEQYF	TGTGCCAGCAGTCTCGTAATGGCACCCTACGAGCAGTACTTC
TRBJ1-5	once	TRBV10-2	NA	CASSEISNQPQHF	TGCGCCAGCAGTGAAATTAGCAATCAGCCCCAGCATTTT
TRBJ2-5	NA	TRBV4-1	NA	CASSQDGWGGQTQYF	TGCGCCAGCAGCCAAGATGGGTGGGGGGGGCAGACCCAGTACTTC
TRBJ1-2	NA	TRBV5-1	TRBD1	CASSLVVPGQDGYTF	TGCGCCAGCAGCTTGGTCGTCCCGGGACAGGATGGCTACACCTTC
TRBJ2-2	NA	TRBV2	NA	CASRLLASTGELFF	TGTGCCAGCAGACTACTAGCATCCACCGGGGAGCTGTTTTTT
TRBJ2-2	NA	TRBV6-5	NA	CASSLEGWGTGELFF	TGTGCCAGCAGTCTGGAGGGATGGGGCACCGGGGAGCTGTTTTTT
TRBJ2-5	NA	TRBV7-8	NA	CASSSHERRGETQYF	TGTGCCAGCAGCTCACACGAGAGGCGCGGAGAGACCCAGTACTTC
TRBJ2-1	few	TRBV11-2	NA	CASSSRGEVGVNEQFF	TGTGCCAGCAGCTCACGAGGGGAGGTTGGCGTCAATGAGCAGTTCTTC
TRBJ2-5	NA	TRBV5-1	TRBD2	CASTPSGGQETQYF	TGCGCCAGCACCCCATCGGGGGGCCAAGAGACCCAGTACTTC
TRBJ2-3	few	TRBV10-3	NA	CAISESQGSGDTQYF	TGTGCCATCAGTGAGTCTCAGGGTTCAGGGGATACGCAGTATTTT
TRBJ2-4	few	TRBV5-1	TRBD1	CASSLADRDDGIQYF	TGCGCCAGCAGCTTGGCGGACAGGGATGACGGCATTCAGTACTTC
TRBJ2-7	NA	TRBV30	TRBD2	CAWSRLAGGYEQYF	TGTGCCTGGAGTAGGCTAGCGGGAGGGTACGAGCAGTACTTC
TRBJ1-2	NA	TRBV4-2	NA	CASSQDAGRADGYTF	TGTGCCAGCAGCCAAGATGCCGGCAGGGCGGATGGCTACACCTTC
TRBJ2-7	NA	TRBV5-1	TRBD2	CASSFQSSGGYEQYF	TGCGCCAGCAGCTTCCAATCTAGCGGGGGATACGAGCAGTACTTC